A selection of T cell receptor beta chains follows, all from one sample in a study of memory CD4+ T cells and cytomegalovirus serostatus. Sequenced by immunoSEQ multiplex PCR; TCRdb stores in-frame clones only, minus some. The sample carries about 92,000 clones, 80% recorded once. Sequencing was performed on memory CD4+ T cells from blood. The receptor source for this set is an adult in good health and CMV-seropositive. CDR3s include the opening cysteine and the closing phenylalanine or tryptophan. D genes are given only for firm matches. Where a row states a size, it is once, few, many or the class of an expanded clone; other rows omit it.

d_call	clone_size	v_call	j_call	cdr3_aa	cdr3_nt
NA	NA	TRBV7-2	TRBJ1-2	CASSHRTVINYGYTF	TGTGCCAGCAGCCATCGGACAGTGATTAACTATGGCTACACCTTC
TRBD2	few	TRBV2	TRBJ2-2	CASSRAAGVGTGELFF	TGTGCCAGCTCTAGGGCAGCGGGAGTTGGCACCGGGGAGCTGTTTTTT
NA	NA	TRBV6-1	TRBJ1-5	CASSEGRQHF	TGTGCCAGCAGTGAAGGCCGCCAGCATTTT
TRBD1	NA	TRBV28	TRBJ1-2	CASSLSGTGYGYTF	TGTGCCAGCAGTTTAAGTGGGACAGGGTATGGCTACACCTTC
TRBD2	NA	TRBV7-8	TRBJ2-7	CASSSRGGLAGGEQYF	TGTGCCAGCAGCTCACGAGGGGGGCTAGCGGGAGGCGAGCAGTACTTC
TRBD2	NA	TRBV28	TRBJ2-1	CASIRASGIIEQFF	TGTGCCAGCATAAGGGCTAGCGGGATTATTGAGCAGTTCTTC
NA	NA	TRBV5-1	TRBJ2-1	CASSLDTPRVDEQFF	TGCGCCAGCAGCTTGGATACCCCCCGGGTCGATGAGCAGTTCTTC
NA	NA	TRBV6-5	TRBJ2-1	CASSYSGRDNEQFF	TGTGCCAGCAGTTACTCGGGTAGAGACAATGAGCAGTTCTTC
NA	NA	TRBV28	TRBJ1-1	CASSSHGQLMNTEAFF	TGTGCCAGCAGTTCCCATGGACAGTTAATGAACACTGAAGCTTTCTTT
NA	few	TRBV7-2	TRBJ1-6	CASSVTGINSPLHF	TGTGCCAGCAGCGTGACAGGAATCAATTCACCCCTCCACTTT
TRBD1	NA	TRBV5-6	TRBJ2-3	CASSSGQGGDTQYF	TGTGCCAGCAGCTCGGGACAGGGAGGAGATACGCAGTATTTT
NA	NA	TRBV19	TRBJ2-3	CASSTRLSATSTDTQYF	TGTGCCAGTAGTACCCGACTTAGCGCGACTAGCACAGATACGCAGTATTTT
NA	few	TRBV4-2	TRBJ1-5	CASSRAPSGDQPQHF	TGTGCCAGCAGCCGGGCACCCAGTGGGGATCAGCCCCAGCATTTT
NA	NA	TRBV2	TRBJ2-3	CASHKRGFAGTDTQYF	TGTGCCAGCCATAAAAGGGGGTTCGCGGGCACAGATACGCAGTATTTT
NA	NA	TRBV5-8	TRBJ1-5	CASSYREYNQPQHF	TGTGCCAGCAGCTATCGGGAATACAATCAGCCCCAGCATTTT
NA	few	TRBV7-9	TRBJ2-7	CASSLAQGGEQYF	TGTGCCAGCAGCTTAGCCCAGGGTGGCGAGCAGTACTTC
NA	NA	TRBV18	TRBJ2-3	CASSRWAPGGTADTQYF	TGTGCCAGCTCACGCTGGGCCCCTGGCGGGACGGCAGATACGCAGTATTTT
NA	NA	TRBV27	TRBJ2-7	CASSPLTETYEQYF	TGTGCCAGCAGTCCCCTTACTGAAACCTACGAGCAGTACTTC
NA	NA	TRBV9	TRBJ1-2	CASSGRGPFHGYTF	TGTGCCAGCAGCGGACGGGGGCCGTTCCACGGCTACACCTTC
NA	NA	TRBV6-1	TRBJ2-1	CASRTTHNEQFF	TGTGCCAGCAGGACTACCCACAATGAGCAGTTCTTC
NA	few	TRBV2	TRBJ2-7	CASSVKSEQYF	TGTGCCAGCAGTGTCAAGTCCGAGCAGTACTTC
NA	NA	TRBV6-5	TRBJ1-3	CASSHPLGNTIYF	TGTGCCAGCAGTCACCCCCTTGGAAACACCATATATTTT
TRBD1	NA	TRBV7-8	TRBJ2-7	CASSSGQGAEQYF	TGTGCCAGCAGCTCGGGACAGGGCGCCGAGCAGTACTTC
NA	NA	TRBV30	TRBJ2-5	CAWYRPETQYF	TGTGCCTGGTACCGTCCGGAGACCCAGTACTTC
NA	NA	TRBV28	TRBJ2-7	CASSLVRREQYF	TGTGCCAGCAGTTTAGTACGTCGCGAGCAGTACTTC
NA	few	TRBV19	TRBJ2-7	CASSRGAGLVYEQYF	TGTGCCAGTAGTAGGGGGGCAGGGCTGGTCTACGAGCAGTACTTC
NA	NA	TRBV11-1	TRBJ2-2	CASSFYGGELFF	TGTGCCAGCAGCTTTTACGGCGGGGAGCTGTTTTTT
NA	NA	TRBV30	TRBJ2-1	CAWSWGLAYNEQFF	TGTGCCTGGAGCTGGGGGCTCGCCTACAATGAGCAGTTCTTC
NA	NA	TRBV28	TRBJ2-1	CASRWSGPIGAEQFF	TGTGCCAGCAGATGGTCGGGACCTATTGGAGCTGAGCAGTTCTTC
NA	NA	TRBV4-1	TRBJ2-7	CASSQDTQGTTYEQYF	TGCGCCAGCAGCCAAGATACCCAGGGTACCACCTACGAGCAGTACTTC
NA	NA	TRBV6-1	TRBJ1-6	CAADPLLDSPLHF	TGTGCCGCCGATCCCCTACTGGATTCACCCCTCCACTTT
NA	NA	TRBV18	TRBJ2-7	CASSPSGDVYEQYF	TGTGCCAGCTCACCATCTGGGGACGTCTACGAGCAGTACTTC
NA	few	TRBV5-1	TRBJ2-5	CASSLDKETQYF	TGCGCCAGCAGCTTGGACAAAGAGACCCAGTACTTC
NA	NA	TRBV2	TRBJ1-1	CASRTQIAEAFF	TGTGCCAGCAGGACCCAGATTGCTGAAGCTTTCTTT
NA	NA	TRBV10-1	TRBJ2-7	CASSERGRGGYEQYF	TGCGCCAGCAGTGAGCGGGGCAGGGGAGGCTACGAGCAGTACTTC
TRBD2	NA	TRBV25-1	TRBJ2-3	CASSELGLAGGDTQYF	TGTGCCAGCAGTGAACTCGGACTAGCGGGAGGAGATACGCAGTATTTT
NA	few	TRBV28	TRBJ1-2	CASTAGYGYTF	TGTGCCAGTACGGCAGGGTATGGCTACACCTTC
NA	few	TRBV28	TRBJ1-5	CASSFKAQPQHF	TGTGCCAGCAGTTTCAAGGCTCAGCCCCAGCATTTT